This T cell receptor (beta chain) is drawn from a study of T cell responses to AZD1222 COVID-19 vaccine. Turning to the study itself: Analyses pooled second doses at about 4 or about 12 weeks. Study-wide findings and caveats: Once two AZD1222 doses were given, Spike-specific TCR breadth and depth went up. Repertoire sampling was restricted to post-peak T cell response timepoints.

Points on this clone: What it binds is not known.

The assay was immunoSEQ multiplex PCR, and TCRdb's table has in-frame clones only and misses some. The table lists 25,000 to 35,000 clones, 80% to 95% of them singletons. The CDR3 extends over 12 amino acids. Trimming cost V 5 bases and J 1 base, with 6 bases left between them. Germline V lookup: CDR1 SGHRS, CDR2 YFSETQ. The sequencing used peripheral blood, collected on day 0 of AZD1222 vaccination. The receptor's source is an adult in good health. J is TRBJ1-1 and V is TRBV5-1; D is uncertain. CDR3 loop: CASREGNTEAFF. CDR3 DNA sequence: TGCGCCAGCAGAGAAGGGAACACTGAAGCTTTCTTT. Drawing the rest from reference TRBV5-1 and TRBJ1-1, the complete variable domain is KAGVTQTPRYLIKTRGQQVTLSCSPISGHRSVSWYQQTPGQGLQFLFEYFSETQRNKGNFPGRFSGRQFSNSRSEMNVSTLELGDSALYLCASREGNTEAFFGQGTRLTVV.